This TCR beta chain came from a study of blood T cell repertoires in COVID-19. The overall study: The United States, Italy and Spain were the sources of the acute and convalescent COVID-19 samples. Nucleic acid was either cDNA or gDNA, and it came from T cells, B-cell-depleted T cells, or PBMCs.

The germline V gene has CDR1 SGDLS and CDR2 YYNGEE. This CDR3 has 12 residues. The ends were cut back, 3 bases at V and 1 base at J, with 3 bases in the middle. Source study methods: Scientists estimated how many nucleated cells there were by amplifying reference gene primers. Sequenced by immunoSEQ multiplex PCR; TCRdb stores in-frame clones only, minus some. That table furnishes V, J and clone size, whereas the DNA furnished D and trimming. The sample lists roughly 100,000 clones, just over 85% occurring once. The clonotype was recovered from a human donor in a cohort sampled during active COVID-19. V and J are TRBV9 and TRBJ2-3; no reliable D call. Material: peripheral blood. The CDR3 nucleotides read TGTGCCAGCAGCGCGGGCACAGATACGCAGTATTTT. It translates to CASSAGTDTQYF.